This paragraph reports one T cell receptor (beta chain). V was shortened by 5 bases and J by 3 bases, with 7 bases between the two germline ends. Looked up from germline, CDR1 is SNHLY and CDR2 is FYNNEI. There are 12 residues in the CDR3. The record originates from a study of blood T cell repertoires in COVID-19. About the study: Samples representing acute and convalescent COVID-19 were sourced from the United States, Italy and Spain. Sample material is recorded as cDNA or gDNA derived from T cells, B-cell-depleted T cells, or PBMCs.

Clones were sequenced by immunoSEQ multiplex PCR, and TCRdb holds only the in-frame ones, with some missing. The data show 210,000 or so clones, with about 77% seen just once and 2.8% held by the top ten. The TCR comes from a woman of 80 years or more with active or convalescent COVID-19. Sample: peripheral blood. The chain recombines TRBV2 with TRBJ2-5; D not certain. The CDR3 protein is CASSLVEETQYF. Here the CDR3 DNA reads TGTGCCAGCAGTTTAGTGGAAGAGACCCAGTACTTC.